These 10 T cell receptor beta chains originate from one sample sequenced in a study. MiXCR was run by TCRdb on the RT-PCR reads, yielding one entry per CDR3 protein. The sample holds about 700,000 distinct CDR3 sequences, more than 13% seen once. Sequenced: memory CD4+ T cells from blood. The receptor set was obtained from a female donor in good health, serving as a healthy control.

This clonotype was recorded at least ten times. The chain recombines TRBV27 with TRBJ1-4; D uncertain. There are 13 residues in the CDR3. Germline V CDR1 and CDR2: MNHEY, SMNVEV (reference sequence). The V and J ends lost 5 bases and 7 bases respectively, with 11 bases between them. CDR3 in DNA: TGTGCCAGCAGTACGACCGCGGGTGAAAAACTGTTTTTT. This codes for CASSTTAGEKLFF.

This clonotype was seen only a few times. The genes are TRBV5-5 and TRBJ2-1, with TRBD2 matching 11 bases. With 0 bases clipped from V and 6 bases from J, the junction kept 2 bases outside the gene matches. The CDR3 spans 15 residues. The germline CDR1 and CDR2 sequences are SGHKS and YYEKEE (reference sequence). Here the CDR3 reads CASSLATSGVNEQFF. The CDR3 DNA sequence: TGTGCCAGCAGCTTGGCGACTAGCGGGGTCAATGAGCAGTTCTTC.

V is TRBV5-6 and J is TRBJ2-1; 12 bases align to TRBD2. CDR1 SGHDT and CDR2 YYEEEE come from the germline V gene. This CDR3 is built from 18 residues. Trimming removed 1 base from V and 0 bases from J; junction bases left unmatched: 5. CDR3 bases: TGTGCCAGCAGCTTGTCGACTAGCGGGAGTGGCTCCTACAATGAGCAGTTCTTC. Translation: CASSLSTSGSGSYNEQFF.

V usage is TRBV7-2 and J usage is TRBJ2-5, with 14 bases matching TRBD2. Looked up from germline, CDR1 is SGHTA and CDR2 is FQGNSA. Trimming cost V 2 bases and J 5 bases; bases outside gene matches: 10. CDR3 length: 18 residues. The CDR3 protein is CASSLRGLAGAAVETQYF. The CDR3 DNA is TGTGCCAGCAGCTTAAGGGGACTAGCGGGAGCAGCCGTCGAGACCCAGTACTTC.

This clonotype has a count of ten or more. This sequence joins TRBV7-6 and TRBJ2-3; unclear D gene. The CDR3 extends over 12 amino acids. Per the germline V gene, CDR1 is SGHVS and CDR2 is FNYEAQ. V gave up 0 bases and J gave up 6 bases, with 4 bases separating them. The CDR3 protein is CASSLASDTQYF. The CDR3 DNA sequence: TGTGCCAGCAGCTTAGCGAGTGATACGCAGTATTTT.

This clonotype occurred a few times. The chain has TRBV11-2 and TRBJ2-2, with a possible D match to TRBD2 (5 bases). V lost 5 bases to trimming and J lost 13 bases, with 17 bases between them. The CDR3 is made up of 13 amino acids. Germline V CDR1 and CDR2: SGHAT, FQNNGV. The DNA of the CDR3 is TGTGCCAGCAGCGATAGGTGGGAACGGGGGCTGTTTTTT. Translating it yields CASSDRWERGLFF.

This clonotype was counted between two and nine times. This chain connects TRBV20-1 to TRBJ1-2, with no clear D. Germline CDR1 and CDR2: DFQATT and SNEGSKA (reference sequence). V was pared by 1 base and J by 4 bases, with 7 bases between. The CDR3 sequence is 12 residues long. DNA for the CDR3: TGCAGTGCTAGAGCCGACCCCTATGGCTACACCTTC. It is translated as CSARADPYGYTF.

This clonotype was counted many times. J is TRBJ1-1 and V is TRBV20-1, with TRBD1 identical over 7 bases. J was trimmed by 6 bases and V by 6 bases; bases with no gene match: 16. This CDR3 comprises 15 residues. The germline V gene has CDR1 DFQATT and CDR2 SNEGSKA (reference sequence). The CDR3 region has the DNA TGCAGTGCCAATACAGGGGCCTCCCGTGGCGCTGAAGCTTTCTTT. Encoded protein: CSANTGASRGAEAFF.

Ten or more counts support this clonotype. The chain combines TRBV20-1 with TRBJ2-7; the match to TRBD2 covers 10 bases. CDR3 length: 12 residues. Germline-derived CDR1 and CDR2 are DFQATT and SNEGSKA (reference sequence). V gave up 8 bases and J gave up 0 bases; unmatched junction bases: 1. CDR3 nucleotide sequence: TGCAGTTTAGCGGGGGGCTCCTACGAGCAGTACTTC. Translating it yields CSLAGGSYEQYF.

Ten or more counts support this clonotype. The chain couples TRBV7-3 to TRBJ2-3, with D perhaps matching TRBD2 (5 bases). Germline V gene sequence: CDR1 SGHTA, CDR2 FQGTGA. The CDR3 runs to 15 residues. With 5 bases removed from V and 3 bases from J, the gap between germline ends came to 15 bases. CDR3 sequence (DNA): TGTGCCAGCAGCGCCCTTACTAGTCGAACAGATACGCAGTATTTT. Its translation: CASSALTSRTDTQYF.